Presented here are 18 T cell receptor beta chains from one specimen sequenced in a study of blood T cell repertoires in COVID-19. Data came from immunoSEQ multiplex PCR; TCRdb stores just in-frame clones and leaves some out. The table shows 93,000 or so clones, with over 75% occurring only once. Sequenced input: peripheral blood. The origin of the receptors is a human donor in a cohort sampled during active COVID-19.

The chain is built from TRBV30 and TRBJ2-5; 13 bases map to TRBD2. Germline CDR1 is GTSNPN and CDR2 is SVGIG (reference sequence). With V trimmed by 2 bases and J by 7 bases, 10 bases remained unmatched. The CDR3 covers 16 residues. CDR3 sequence: CAWSPTSGGAFGTQYF. The CDR3 DNA sequence: TGTGCCTGGAGTCCAACTAGCGGGGGGGCCTTCGGGACCCAGTACTTC.

This clone was detected a few times. The V and J genes are TRBV6-5 and TRBJ1-4; TRBD1 might be the D (5 bases). The V end was cut by 9 bases, the J end by 13 bases, with 27 bases between. From germline, CDR1 is MNHEY and CDR2 SVGAGI. CDR3 length: 15 amino acids. The CDR3 nucleotides read TGTGCCAGTTCGGCCCTTGCGGGACGCACATCGGGACTGTTTTTT. Translation: CASSALAGRTSGLFF.

V gene TRBV10-3 combines with J gene TRBJ2-1; D perhaps matches TRBD2 (5 bases). This CDR3 spans 17 amino acids. The germline CDR1 and CDR2 sequences are ENHRY and SYGVKD. V lost 0 bases and J 0 bases, leaving 12 bases between the germline ends. CDR3 loop: CAISESGKDYSYNEQFF. Written as DNA, the CDR3 is TGTGCCATCAGTGAGTCGGGTAAAGACTACTCCTACAATGAGCAGTTCTTC.

The chain has TRBV14 and TRBJ1-3, with D hard to call. Trimming took off 3 bases at V and 0 bases at J, with 6 bases between the two ends. Germline V gene lookup returns CDR1 SGHDN and CDR2 FVKESK. The CDR3 runs to 14 residues. The CDR3 sequence: CASSQARSGNTIYF. The CDR3 nucleotides are TGTGCCAGCAGCCAGGCTCGCTCTGGAAACACCATATATTTT.

The J gene is TRBJ1-5, the V gene TRBV7-2; the match to TRBD1 covers 8 bases. This CDR3 has 17 residues. V lost 5 bases to trimming and J lost 1 base; unmatched junction nucleotides: 10. Germline CDR1 and CDR2: SGHTA and FQGNSA. CDR3 DNA: TGTGCCAGCAGCAAAGGCGGACAGGGTCGGAGCAATCAGCCCCAGCATTTT. It is translated as CASSKGGQGRSNQPQHF.

This chain joins TRBV18 and TRBJ1-1, with D possibly TRBD1 on 5 matching bases. Germline lookup yields CDR1 KGHSH and CDR2 LQKENI. V shed 0 bases and J shed 6 bases, with 17 bases lying between them. This CDR3 region has 16 residues. The CDR3 DNA follows: TGTGCCAGCTCACCACCGGTTCGCCCAGGACAACCTGAAGCTTTCTTT. Translated, it gives CASSPPVRPGQPEAFF.

CDR3 nucleotide sequence: TGTGCCAGCAGTAACGGACAGGGCACCTACGAGCAGTACTTC. Translation gives CASSNGQGTYEQYF. The rearrangement uses TRBV6-5 and TRBJ2-7; 8 bases are a match to TRBD1. The CDR3 runs to 14 residues. With 5 bases clipped from V and 2 bases from J, the junction kept 5 bases outside the gene matches. Germline assignment: CDR1 MNHEY and CDR2 SVGAGI.

The V gene is TRBV4-2, the J gene TRBJ2-5; a weak D match, TRBD2 (5 bases). Deletions cut 0 bases from V and 2 bases from J, with 10 bases between. This CDR3 comprises 15 residues. Germline loops: CDR1 LGHNA, CDR2 YNFKEQ. The CDR3 loop reads CASSQDFGVQETQYF. The CDR3 DNA sequence: TGTGCCAGCAGCCAAGATTTCGGGGTTCAAGAGACCCAGTACTTC.

This clone has more than one count but fewer than ten. The chain links TRBV7-2 to TRBJ2-1, with 15 bases that match TRBD2. V was clipped by 1 base and J by 3 bases; unmatched bases: 4. Germline V CDR1 and CDR2: SGHTA, FQGNSA. The CDR3 has 18 amino acids. CDR3 nucleotides: TGTGCCAGCAGCTTAGTTGGACTAGCGGGAGGGGACTACAATGAGCAGTTCTTC. It codes for CASSLVGLAGGDYNEQFF.

The chain links TRBV30 to TRBJ2-6; a weak D match, TRBD2 (5 bases). In germline, CDR1 is GTSNPN, CDR2 SVGIG (reference sequence). The CDR3 has 15 residues. Trimming cost V 0 bases and J 0 bases, with 6 bases left between them. The CDR3 region has the DNA TGTGCCTGGAGTGTAACTAGCTCTGGGGCCAACGTCCTGACTTTC. Translation gives CAWSVTSSGANVLTF.

This chain uses TRBV11-3 with TRBJ2-2; 8 nucleotides agree with TRBD1. The CDR3 length is 16 residues. The germline gives CDR1 SGHNT, CDR2 YENEEA. J gave up 6 bases and V 4 bases, and 10 bases lay outside the gene matches. The CDR3 DNA is TGTGCCAGCAGCTCGTGGACAGGGACGGAGGCCGGGGAGCTGTTTTTT. It encodes CASSSWTGTEAGELFF.

This chain joins TRBV5-1 and TRBJ1-1, with 10 bases identical to TRBD1. Germline trimming cut 7 bases from V and 3 bases from J; bases unmatched to any gene: 15. CDR3 size: 17 residues. CDR1 is SGHRS and CDR2 is YFSETQ in the germline V gene. For the CDR3, the DNA is TGCGCCAGCCGACCGGACGCCCGGGGACAGGGGTACACTGAAGCTTTCTTT. Translation: CASRPDARGQGYTEAFF.

Worth noting for this clone: The identical CDR3 is also encoded by other nucleotide sequences in the sample. This chain links TRBV5-1 with TRBJ1-2, with D perhaps TRBD1 (5 bases). CDR3 size: 13 residues. Trimming stripped 3 bases from V and 4 bases from J, with 10 bases between. Germline V gives CDR1 SGHRS, CDR2 YFSETQ. The CDR3 DNA reads as TGCGCCAGCAGCTCGCAGGGATCCTATGGCTACACCTTC. Translating it yields CASSSQGSYGYTF. Combining the CDR3 with reference TRBV5-1 and TRBJ1-2 gives the whole variable domain KAGVTQTPRYLIKTRGQQVTLSCSPISGHRSVSWYQQTPGQGLQFLFEYFSETQRNKGNFPGRFSGRQFSNSRSEMNVSTLELGDSALYLCASSSQGSYGYTFGSGTRLTVV.

This chain connects TRBV27 to TRBJ2-4; perhaps TRBD1 as D (6 bases). V was cut by 5 bases and J by 0 bases, with 11 bases left in between. The CDR3 is 15 residues long. Germline V gene sequence: CDR1 MNHEY, CDR2 SMNVEV (reference sequence). This chain's CDR3 is CASSRGQLAKNIQYF. The DNA for the CDR3 is TGTGCCAGCAGTAGGGGACAACTAGCCAAAAACATTCAGTACTTC.

Only a few counts were recorded for this clone. The chain couples TRBV4-1 to TRBJ1-6; the D gene is possibly TRBD1 (6 bases). CDR1 is MGHRA and CDR2 is YSYEKL in the germline V gene. The CDR3 extends over 17 amino acids. V was clipped by 1 base and J by 13 bases, with 23 bases between them. In nucleotides, the CDR3 is TGCGCCAGCAGCCAAGGGGGGACCCTTTCGGGGGGCACTCCCCTCCACTTT. Translated: CASSQGGTLSGGTPLHF.

V gene TRBV4-2 combines with J gene TRBJ2-3; TRBD2 matches 11 bases. V trimming: 0 bases; J trimming: 2 bases; junction bases outside the gene matches: 10. Looked up from germline, CDR1 is LGHNA and CDR2 is YNFKEQ. This CDR3 has 19 residues. This chain's CDR3 is CASSQDGLAGGFDTDTQYF. The CDR3 bases are TGTGCCAGCAGCCAAGATGGCCTAGCGGGGGGATTCGACACAGATACGCAGTATTTT.

This chain links TRBV28 with TRBJ2-1; 8 bases align to TRBD2. The CDR3 runs 15 residues. Trimming at V came to 7 bases and at J to 4 bases, leaving 9 bases not matched to a gene. CDR1 and CDR2 from the germline V gene are MDHEN and SYDVKM. The CDR3 here is CASTSREGGYNEQFF. CDR3 in DNA: TGTGCCAGCACCTCCCGGGAGGGGGGTTACAATGAGCAGTTCTTC. The complete variable domain, with remaining parts taken from reference TRBV28 and TRBJ2-1, reads DVKVTQSSRYLVKRTGEKVFLECVQDMDHENMFWYRQDPGLGLRLIYFSYDVKMKEKGDIPEGYSVSREKKERFSLILESASTNQTSMYLCASTSREGGYNEQFFGPGTRLTVL.

This chain joins TRBV13 and TRBJ1-2; 9 bases match TRBD1. Germline-derived CDR1 and CDR2 are PRHDT and FYEKMQ (reference sequence). This CDR3 is 15 amino acids long. V gave up 5 bases and J gave up 5 bases; unmatched junction bases: 9. The DNA of the CDR3 is TGTGCCAGCAGCCTTACAGGGGGCCGGGGATATGGCTACACCTTC. Amino acid sequence: CASSLTGGRGYGYTF.